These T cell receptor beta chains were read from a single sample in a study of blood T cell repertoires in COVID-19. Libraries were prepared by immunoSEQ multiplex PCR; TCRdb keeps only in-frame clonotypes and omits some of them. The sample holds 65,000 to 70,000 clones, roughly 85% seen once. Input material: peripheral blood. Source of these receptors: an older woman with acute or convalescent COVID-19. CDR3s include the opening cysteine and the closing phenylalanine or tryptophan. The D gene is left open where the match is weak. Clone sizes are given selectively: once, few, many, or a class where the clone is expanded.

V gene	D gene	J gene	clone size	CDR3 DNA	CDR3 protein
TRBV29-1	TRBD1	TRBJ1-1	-	TGCAGCTACACGACAGGGGCCACTGAAGCTTTCTTT	CSYTTGATEAFF
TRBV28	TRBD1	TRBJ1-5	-	TGTGCCAGCAGTTCGACAGGGTGGGTTCAGCCCCAGCATTTT	CASSSTGWVQPQHF
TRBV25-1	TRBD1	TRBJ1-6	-	TGTGCCAGCAGTCTTCTTGACAGGGATAATTCACCCCTCCACTTT	CASSLLDRDNSPLHF
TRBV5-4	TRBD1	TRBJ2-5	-	TGTGCCAGCAGCGCGACAGGGCGCGGAGAGACCCAGTACTTC	CASSATGRGETQYF
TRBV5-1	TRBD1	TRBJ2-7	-	TGCGCCAGCAGCTTGGGACAGGGGGCCTCCTACGAGCAGTACTTC	CASSLGQGASYEQYF
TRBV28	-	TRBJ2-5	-	TGTGCCAGCAGTCCACCTGGGAGCAGAGAGACCCAGTACTTC	CASSPPGSRETQYF
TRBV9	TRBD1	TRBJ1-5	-	TGTGCCAGCAGCGGCCGGGACAGGGTAGACTCTAGGTCTATTGAGCCCCAGCATTTT	CASSGRDRVDSRSIEPQHF
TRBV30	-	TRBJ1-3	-	TGTGCCTGGAGCCAGGGGTTGGTATCTGGAAACACCATATATTTT	CAWSQGLVSGNTIYF
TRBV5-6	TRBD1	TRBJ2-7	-	TGTGCCAGCAGGCCCGGGACAGGGGCCTACGAGCAGTACTTC	CASRPGTGAYEQYF
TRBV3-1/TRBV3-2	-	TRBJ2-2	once	TGTGCCAGCAGCCAAGGGCAGGGGAACACCGGGGAGCTGTTTTTT	CASSQGQGNTGELFF
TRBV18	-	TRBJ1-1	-	TGTGCCAGCTCAACAGGGAGTAACACTGAAGCTTTCTTT	CASSTGSNTEAFF
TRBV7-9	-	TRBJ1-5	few	TGTGCCAGCAGCTCAGACAGTAGCAATCAGCCCCAGCATTTT	CASSSDSSNQPQHF
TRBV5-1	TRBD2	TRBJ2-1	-	TGCGCCAGCAGCCCCCCTAGCGGGCGGAACAATGAGCAGTTCTTC	CASSPPSGRNNEQFF
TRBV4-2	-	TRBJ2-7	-	TGTGCCAGCAGCCAAGAAAGTCTCGCCAGGGACTACGAGCAGTACTTC	CASSQESLARDYEQYF
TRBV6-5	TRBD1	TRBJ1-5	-	TGTGCCAGCAGTTACTCGAGCCAGGGGGGAATTCCCCAGCATTTT	CASSYSSQGGIPQHF
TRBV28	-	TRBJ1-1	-	TGTGCCAGCAGCCAACAGGGACCGAACACTGAAGCTTTCTTT	CASSQQGPNTEAFF